These T cell receptor beta chains were read from a single sample in a study of cytomegalovirus exposure and HLA in healthy donors. Clones were read by immunoSEQ multiplex PCR, and TCRdb kept only the in-frame ones, dropping some. The data show some 110,000 clones, 65% to 75% seen once. Material for sequencing was PBMCs. The receptors were sampled from a woman aged 45-65 years in good health and CMV-seropositive. CDR3s include the opening cysteine and the closing phenylalanine or tryptophan. The D gene is left open where the match is weak. Clone size appears in some rows only: once, few, many, or a class for an expanded clone.

.,15,TRBV19,TRBJ1-1,once,TGTGCCAGTAGTCAGGAGCGGGGGGCGCGGACTGAAGCTTTCTTT,CASSQERGARTEAFF
TRBD1,16,TRBV6-5,TRBJ2-7,.,TGTGCCAGCAGTTCCCCGGGGCGACAGGGGCGTTACGAGCAGTACTTC,CASSSPGRQGRYEQYF
TRBD1,15,TRBV6-1,TRBJ2-7,many,TGTGCCAGCAGTGAAAGGGACAGCTCCTCCTACGAGCAGTACTTC,CASSERDSSSYEQYF
.,13,TRBV19,TRBJ2-3,.,TGTGCCAGTAGTACAGGGGGGAAAGATACGCAGTATTTT,CASSTGGKDTQYF
.,14,TRBV10-3,TRBJ1-6,.,TGTGCCATCACTCAGGACGGGAGGGATTCACCCCTCCACTTT,CAITQDGRDSPLHF
TRBD1,15,TRBV5-5,TRBJ2-5,.,TGTGCCAGCAGCTTGGGACAGGGGGGTCCTGAGACCCAGTACTTC,CASSLGQGGPETQYF
TRBD1,14,TRBV19,TRBJ2-7,.,TGTGCCAGTGGAGCCGGGACAGGGGGCTACGAGCAGTACTTC,CASGAGTGGYEQYF
.,15,TRBV7-9,TRBJ2-3,.,TGTGCCAGCAGCCCCGTCGCGGAGACCACAGATACGCAGTATTTT,CASSPVAETTDTQYF
TRBD2,17,TRBV11-3,TRBJ2-1,.,TGTGCCAGCAGCTTAGGACCGGGACTAGCGGGGGTGAATGAGCAGTTCTTC,CASSLGPGLAGVNEQFF
.,16,TRBV4-2,TRBJ2-7,.,TGTGCCAGCAGCCAAACTGCAGAACGGGGCTCCTACGAGCAGTACTTC,CASSQTAERGSYEQYF
.,14,TRBV7-8,TRBJ1-2,.,TGTGCCAGCAGCTTAGACACAGGGAACTATGGCTACACCTTC,CASSLDTGNYGYTF
TRBD1,15,TRBV10-3,TRBJ1-1,.,TGTGCCATCAGCGACCCCGGGACAGGCGGCACTGAAGCTTTCTTT,CAISDPGTGGTEAFF
TRBD1,15,TRBV7-2,TRBJ2-5,.,TGTGCCAGCAGCCCAGCCCTTCCGGGACAGGGGCCAGAGTACTTC,CASSPALPGQGPEYF
TRBD1,11,TRBV5-6,TRBJ2-1,once,TGTGCCAGCAGCCTCCGGGACAGGGAGTTCTTC,CASSLRDREFF
.,14,TRBV25-1,TRBJ2-1,few,TGTGCCAGCAGGTCAGGACAGTCGGGCAATGAGCAGTTCTTC,CASRSGQSGNEQFF
TRBD1,16,TRBV19,TRBJ1-2,.,TGTGCCAGTAGTGAGAACAGGGGCCCGACTAACTATGGCTACACCTTC,CASSENRGPTNYGYTF
TRBD2,16,TRBV4-1,TRBJ2-7,.,TGCGCCAGCAGCCAAGTTGGACTAGCGGGGGAGTTAGAGCAGTACTTC,CASSQVGLAGELEQYF
.,13,TRBV7-2,TRBJ1-2,few,TGTGCCAGCAGCTTCCGACAGGACTCAGGCGCGACCTTC,CASSFRQDSGATF
.,12,TRBV6-1,TRBJ2-7,.,TGTGCCAGCAGTTATACAGCCTACGAGCAGTACTTC,CASSYTAYEQYF
.,19,TRBV21-1,TRBJ2-2,few,.,CASSKDKVWGTGSTGELFF
.,14,TRBV2,TRBJ1-3,.,TGTGCCAGCAGTGATCAGGGGTTCGGAAACACCATATATTTT,CASSDQGFGNTIYF
TRBD2,13,TRBV4-2,TRBJ2-7,once,TGTGCCAGCAGCCAGACTAGCGGGGGCGAGCAGTACTTC,CASSQTSGGEQYF
TRBD1,14,TRBV29-1,TRBJ1-2,.,TGCAGCGTCCTAGTGTCTTCAGGGGGCTATGGCTACACCTTC,CSVLVSSGGYGYTF
.,12,TRBV5-6,TRBJ1-2,.,TGTGCCAGCGAGGGACAAGGGCATGGCTACACCTTC,CASEGQGHGYTF
TRBD1,14,TRBV2,TRBJ1-2,.,TGTGCCAGCAGTGAAGGACAGGGGGCGCGCGGCTACACCTTC,CASSEGQGARGYTF
.,14,TRBV5-8,TRBJ1-2,.,TGTGCCAGCAGCTCTGGCTCAGGGATAGGTGGCTACACCTTC,CASSSGSGIGGYTF
TRBD1,15,TRBV11-2,TRBJ1-5,.,TGTGCCAGCAGCTTGACAGGGGTTAGCAATCAGCCCCAGCATTTT,CASSLTGVSNQPQHF
TRBD1,14,TRBV9,TRBJ2-1,.,TGTGCCAGCACCCGGACAGGGAGTACGAATGAGCAGTTCTTC,CASTRTGSTNEQFF
.,14,TRBV7-9,TRBJ1-2,.,TGTGCCAGCAGCTTAGGGTACGAGGCCTATGGCTACACCTTC,CASSLGYEAYGYTF
TRBD1,15,TRBV19,TRBJ1-5,.,TGTGCCAGTAGTAGGACAGGGGGTTCAAATCAGCCCCAGCATTTT,CASSRTGGSNQPQHF